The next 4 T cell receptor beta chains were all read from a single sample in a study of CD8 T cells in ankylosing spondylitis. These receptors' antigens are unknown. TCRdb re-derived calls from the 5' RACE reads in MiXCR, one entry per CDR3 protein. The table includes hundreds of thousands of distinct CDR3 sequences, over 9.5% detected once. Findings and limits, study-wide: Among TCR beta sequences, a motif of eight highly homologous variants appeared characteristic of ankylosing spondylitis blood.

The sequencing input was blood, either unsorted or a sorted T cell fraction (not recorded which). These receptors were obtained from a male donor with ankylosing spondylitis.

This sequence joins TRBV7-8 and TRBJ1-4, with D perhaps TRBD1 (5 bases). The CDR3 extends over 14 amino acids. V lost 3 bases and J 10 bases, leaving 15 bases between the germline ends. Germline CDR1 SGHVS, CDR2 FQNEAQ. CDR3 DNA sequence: TGTGCCAGCAGCTTCCGGGACCCGAGGGGAAAACTGTTTTTT. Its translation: CASSFRDPRGKLFF.

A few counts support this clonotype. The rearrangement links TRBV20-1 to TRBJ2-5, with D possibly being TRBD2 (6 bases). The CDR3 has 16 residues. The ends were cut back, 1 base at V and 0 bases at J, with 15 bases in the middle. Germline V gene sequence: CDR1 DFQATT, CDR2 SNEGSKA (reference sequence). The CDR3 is CSARGSRAGYQETQYF. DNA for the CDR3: TGCAGTGCTAGAGGTTCCAGGGCGGGATACCAAGAGACCCAGTACTTC.

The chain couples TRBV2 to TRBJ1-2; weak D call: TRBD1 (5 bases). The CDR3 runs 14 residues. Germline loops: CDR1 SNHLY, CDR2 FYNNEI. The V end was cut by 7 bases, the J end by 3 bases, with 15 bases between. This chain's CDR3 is CASTIVRADYGYTF. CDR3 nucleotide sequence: TGTGCCAGCACCATCGTCAGGGCGGACTATGGCTACACCTTC.

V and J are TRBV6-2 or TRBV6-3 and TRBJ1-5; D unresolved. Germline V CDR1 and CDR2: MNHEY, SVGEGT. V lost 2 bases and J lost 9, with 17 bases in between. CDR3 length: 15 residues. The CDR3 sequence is CASSYTSAGDGPQHF. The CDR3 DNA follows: TGTGCCAGCAGTTACACGTCCGCCGGCGATGGGCCCCAGCATTTT.